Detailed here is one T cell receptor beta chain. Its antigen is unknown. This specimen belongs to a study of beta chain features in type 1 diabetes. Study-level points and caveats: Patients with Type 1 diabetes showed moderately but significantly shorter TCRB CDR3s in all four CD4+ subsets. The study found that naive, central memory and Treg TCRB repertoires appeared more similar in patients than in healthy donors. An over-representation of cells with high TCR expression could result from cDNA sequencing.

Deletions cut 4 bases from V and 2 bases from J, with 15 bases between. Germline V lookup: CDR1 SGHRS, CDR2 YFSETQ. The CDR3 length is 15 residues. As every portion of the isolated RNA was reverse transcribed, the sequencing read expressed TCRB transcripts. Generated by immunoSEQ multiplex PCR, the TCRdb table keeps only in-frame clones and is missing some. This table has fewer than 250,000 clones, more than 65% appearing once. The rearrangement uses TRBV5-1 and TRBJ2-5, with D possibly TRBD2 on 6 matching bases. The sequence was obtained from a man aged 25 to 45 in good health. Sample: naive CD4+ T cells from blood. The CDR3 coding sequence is TGCGCCAGCAGCGTTCAGGCGGGGCCTCAAGAGACCCAGTACTTC. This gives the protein CASSVQAGPQETQYF.